The next 5 T cell receptor beta chains were all read from a single sample in a study of glioma-infiltrating T cells after dendritic cell vaccination. The data were produced by immunoSEQ multiplex PCR, yet TCRdb's version contains in-frame clones alone and is incomplete. The data show around 90,000 clones, with around three quarters seen just once and roughly 5.6% held by the top ten. Source: blood, taken before dendritic cell vaccination. These TCRs come from a human donor with glioblastoma.

The chain's CDR3 is CASSQDEWTIDSYEQYF. In DNA form, the CDR3 reads TGTGCCAGCAGCCAAGATGAATGGACTATCGACTCCTACGAGCAGTACTTC. The J gene is TRBJ2-7, the V gene TRBV4-2; perhaps TRBD2 as D (6 bases). Trimming took off 0 bases at V and 0 bases at J, with 15 bases between the two ends. Germline-derived CDR1 and CDR2 are LGHNA and YNFKEQ. This CDR3 is 17 amino acids long.

The rearrangement uses TRBV5-6 and TRBJ1-6; 9 nucleotides match TRBD1. This CDR3 has 15 residues. The V gene end was trimmed by 4 bases and the J gene end by 5 bases; junction bases not matched to a gene: 4. Looked up from germline, CDR1 is SGHDT and CDR2 is YYEEEE. The CDR3 reads CASSGTGLDNSPLHF. The CDR3 DNA reads as TGTGCCAGCAGCGGGACAGGGCTGGATAATTCACCCCTCCACTTT.

This sequence joins TRBV30 and TRBJ2-7, with D possibly matching TRBD2 (5 bases). The germline V gene has CDR1 GTSNPN and CDR2 SVGIG (reference sequence). The V gene lost 2 bases and the J gene lost 6 bases, with 8 bases spanning the gap. The CDR3 has 11 amino acids. The CDR3 DNA follows: TGTGCCTGGAGTATAGGGAGCGAGCAGTACTTC. Translating it yields CAWSIGSEQYF.

The rearrangement links TRBV18 to TRBJ2-1; TRBD1 agrees at 9 bases. The germline V gene encodes CDR1 KGHSH and CDR2 LQKENI. The CDR3 length is 18 residues. Trimming removed 1 base from V and 0 bases from J; junction bases left unmatched: 7. CDR3 DNA: TGTGCCAGCTCACCACGTCCGGGACAGGGAAGCTCCTACAATGAGCAGTTCTTC. Translation gives CASSPRPGQGSSYNEQFF. Filled out from reference TRBV18 and TRBJ2-1, the complete variable domain reads NAGVMQNPRHLVRRRGQEARLRCSPMKGHSHVYWYRQLPEEGLKFMVYLQKENIIDESGMPKERFSAEFPKEGPSILRIQQVVRGDSAAYFCASSPRPGQGSSYNEQFFGPGTRLTVL.

J is TRBJ2-3 and V is TRBV5-1; 9 bases are a match to TRBD1. The germline CDR1 and CDR2 sequences are SGHRS and YFSETQ. The CDR3 loop spans 14 amino acids. V lost 8 bases and J lost 2; bases outside the gene matches: 6. CDR3 protein: CASYRGRPTDTQYF. The CDR3 nucleotides are TGCGCCAGTTACAGGGGGCGCCCCACAGATACGCAGTATTTT.